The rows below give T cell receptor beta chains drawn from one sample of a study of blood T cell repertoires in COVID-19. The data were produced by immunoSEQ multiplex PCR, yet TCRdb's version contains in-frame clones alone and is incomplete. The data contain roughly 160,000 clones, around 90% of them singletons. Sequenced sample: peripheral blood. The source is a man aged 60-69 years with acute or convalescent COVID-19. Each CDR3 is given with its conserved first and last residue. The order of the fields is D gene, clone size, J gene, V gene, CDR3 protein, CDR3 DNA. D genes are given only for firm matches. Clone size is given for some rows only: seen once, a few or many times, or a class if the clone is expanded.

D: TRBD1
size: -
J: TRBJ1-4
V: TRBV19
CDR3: CASSRQGSDEKLFF
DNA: TGTGCCAGTAGCAGACAGGGTTCAGATGAAAAACTGTTTTTT

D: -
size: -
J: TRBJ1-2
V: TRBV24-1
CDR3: CATSEPGHPNYGYTF
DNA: TGTGCCACCAGTGAACCGGGACACCCAAACTATGGCTACACCTTC

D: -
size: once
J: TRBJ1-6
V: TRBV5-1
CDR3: CASSLEAGHSPLHF
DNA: TGCGCCAGCAGCTTGGAGGCAGGTCATTCACCCCTCCACTTT

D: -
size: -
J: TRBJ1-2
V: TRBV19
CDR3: CASSISARGYGYTF
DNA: TGTGCCAGTAGTATCTCGGCCAGGGGCTATGGCTACACCTTC

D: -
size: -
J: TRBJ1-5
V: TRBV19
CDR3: CASTETGGNQPQHF
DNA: TGTGCCAGTACCGAAACAGGAGGCAATCAGCCCCAGCATTTT

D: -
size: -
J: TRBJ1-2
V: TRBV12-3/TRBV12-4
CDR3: CASSHRDYGYTF
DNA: TGTGCCAGCAGTCACAGGGACTATGGCTACACCTTC

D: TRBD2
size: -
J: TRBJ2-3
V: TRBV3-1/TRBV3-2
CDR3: CASSQQLGRGDRTDTQYF
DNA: TGTGCCAGCAGCCAACAGCTAGGGCGGGGGGATAGAACAGATACGCAGTATTTT

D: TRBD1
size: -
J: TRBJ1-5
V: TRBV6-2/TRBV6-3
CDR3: CASSRLRTGANQPQHF
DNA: TGTGCCAGCAGTAGGCTTAGGACAGGGGCAAATCAGCCCCAGCATTTT

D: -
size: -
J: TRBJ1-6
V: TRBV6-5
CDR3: CASRAGESPLHF
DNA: TGTGCCAGCAGAGCGGGTGAATCACCCCTCCACTTT

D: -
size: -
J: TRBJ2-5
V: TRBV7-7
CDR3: CASSLAAGPQETQYF
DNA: TGTGCCAGCAGCTTAGCGGCAGGCCCTCAAGAGACCCAGTACTTC

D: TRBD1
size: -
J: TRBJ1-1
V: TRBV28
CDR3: CASSLPGTATEAFF
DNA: TGTGCCAGCAGCCTCCCGGGGACAGCCACTGAAGCTTTCTTT

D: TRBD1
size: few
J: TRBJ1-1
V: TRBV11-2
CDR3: CASSLDRGAAAFF
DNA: TGTGCCAGCAGCTTAGACAGGGGGGCAGCCGCTTTCTTT

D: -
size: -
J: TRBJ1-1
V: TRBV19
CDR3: CASSPTTANTEAFF
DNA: TGTGCCAGTAGTCCAACGACAGCTAACACTGAAGCTTTCTTT

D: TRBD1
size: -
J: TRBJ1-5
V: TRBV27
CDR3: CASSIQGAGGQPQHF
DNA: TGTGCCAGCAGTATACAGGGGGCGGGAGGTCAGCCCCAGCATTTT

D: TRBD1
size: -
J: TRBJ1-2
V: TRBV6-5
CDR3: CASSRGQGAGYGYTF
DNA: TGTGCCAGCAGTCGGGGACAGGGGGCTGGCTATGGCTACACCTTC

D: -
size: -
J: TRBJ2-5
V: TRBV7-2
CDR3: CASSLGGEEYF
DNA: TGTGCCAGCAGCTTAGGCGGAGAGGAGTACTTC

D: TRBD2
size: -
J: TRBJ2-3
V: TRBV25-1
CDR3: CATQSLAGDITDTQYF
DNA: TGTGCCACCCAAAGTCTAGCGGGGGACATCACAGATACGCAGTATTTT

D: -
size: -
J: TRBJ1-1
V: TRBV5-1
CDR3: CASSLQGRNTEAFF
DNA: TGCGCCAGCAGCTTACAGGGTAGGAACACTGAAGCTTTCTTT

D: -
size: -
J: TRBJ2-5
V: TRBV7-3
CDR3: CASSLSSRETQYF
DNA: TGTGCCAGCAGCTTAAGTTCGCGGGAGACCCAGTACTTC

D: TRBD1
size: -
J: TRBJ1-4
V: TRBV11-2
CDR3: CASSLGQGWRSDEKLFF
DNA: TGTGCCAGCAGCCTTGGACAGGGCTGGCGATCCGATGAAAAACTGTTTTTT

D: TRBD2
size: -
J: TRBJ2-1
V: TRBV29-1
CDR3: CSVAFWTRFNEQFF
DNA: TGCAGCGTTGCTTTCTGGACTAGGTTCAATGAGCAGTTCTTC

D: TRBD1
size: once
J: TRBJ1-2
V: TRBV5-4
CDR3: CASSATGGGPGGYTF
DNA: TGTGCCAGCAGCGCAACAGGGGGCGGGCCCGGTGGCTACACCTTC

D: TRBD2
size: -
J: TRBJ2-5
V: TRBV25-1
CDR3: CASSESLRGAQETQYF
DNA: TGTGCCAGCAGTGAATCTTTGCGGGGGGCTCAAGAGACCCAGTACTTC

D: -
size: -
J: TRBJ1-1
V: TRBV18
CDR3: CASCVDKNTEAFF
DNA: TGTGCCAGCTGCGTAGACAAGAACACTGAAGCTTTCTTT

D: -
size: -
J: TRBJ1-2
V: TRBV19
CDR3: CASSPGVKSGYTF
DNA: TGTGCCAGTAGCCCGGGTGTTAAGTCTGGCTACACCTTC

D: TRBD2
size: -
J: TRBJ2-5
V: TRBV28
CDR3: CASSRYTGGETQYF
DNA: TGTGCCAGCAGCAGATACACGGGGGGAGAGACCCAGTACTTC

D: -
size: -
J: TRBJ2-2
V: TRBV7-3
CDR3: CASSRGQNTGELFF
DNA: TGTGCCAGCAGCCGGGGACAGAACACCGGGGAGCTGTTTTTT

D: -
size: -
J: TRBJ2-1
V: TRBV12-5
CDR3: CASGLGGASGYNEQFF
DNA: TGTGCTAGTGGTTTGGGGGGGGCTAGCGGTTACAATGAGCAGTTCTTC

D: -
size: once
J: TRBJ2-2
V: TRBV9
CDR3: CASREGPNTGELFF
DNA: TGTGCCAGCAGGGAGGGACCGAACACCGGGGAGCTGTTTTTT

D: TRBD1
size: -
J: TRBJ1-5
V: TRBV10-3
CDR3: CAIREDRGDQPQHF
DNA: TGTGCCATCAGGGAGGACAGGGGTGATCAGCCCCAGCATTTT

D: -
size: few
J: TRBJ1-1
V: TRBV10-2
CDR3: CASSSLGGTEAFF
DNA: TGCGCCAGCAGTAGTTTGGGGGGCACTGAAGCTTTCTTT

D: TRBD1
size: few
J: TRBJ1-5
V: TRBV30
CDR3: CAWYRGMGNQPQHF
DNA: TGTGCCTGGTACAGGGGGATGGGAAATCAGCCCCAGCATTTT